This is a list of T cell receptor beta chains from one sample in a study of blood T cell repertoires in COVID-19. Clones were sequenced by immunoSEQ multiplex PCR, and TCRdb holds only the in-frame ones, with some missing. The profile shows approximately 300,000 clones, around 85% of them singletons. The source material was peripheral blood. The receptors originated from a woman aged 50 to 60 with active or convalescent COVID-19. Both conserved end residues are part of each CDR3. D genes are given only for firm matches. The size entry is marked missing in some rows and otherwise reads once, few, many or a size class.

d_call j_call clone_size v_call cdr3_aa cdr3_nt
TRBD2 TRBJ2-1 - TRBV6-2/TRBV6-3 CASSELAGPYNEQFF TGTGCCAGCAGCGAACTAGCGGGACCATACAATGAGCAGTTCTTC
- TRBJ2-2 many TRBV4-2 CASSQVRGDYTGELFF TGTGCCAGCAGCCAAGTACGCGGGGACTACACCGGGGAGCTGTTTTTT
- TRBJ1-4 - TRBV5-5 CASSEDRPRAEKLFF TGTGCCAGCAGCGAAGACAGGCCGCGAGCAGAAAAACTGTTTTTT
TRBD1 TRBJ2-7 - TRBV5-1 CASSSGQGLYEQYF TGCGCCAGCAGCTCCGGACAGGGGTTGTACGAGCAGTACTTC
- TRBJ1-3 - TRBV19 CASSRPLTRGSGNTIYF TGTGCCAGTAGCCGCCCCCTCACCAGGGGTTCAGGAAACACCATATATTTT
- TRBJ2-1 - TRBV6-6 CASRGTPNSYNEQFF TGTGCCAGCAGGGGGACACCCAACTCCTACAATGAGCAGTTCTTC
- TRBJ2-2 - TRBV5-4 CASSQGTPSHSVDAGELFF TGTGCCAGCAGCCAAGGGACACCAAGTCATTCCGTCGACGCCGGGGAGCTGTTTTTT
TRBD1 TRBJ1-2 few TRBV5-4 CASSDRDRGLPGYGYTF TGTGCCAGCAGCGACCGGGACAGGGGGCTTCCCGGCTATGGCTACACCTTC
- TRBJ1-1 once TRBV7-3 CASSLGTTNTEAFF TGTGCCAGCAGCTTAGGCACTACGAACACTGAAGCTTTCTTT
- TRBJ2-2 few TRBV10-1 CASSEPGGELFF TGCGCCAGCAGTGAGCCCGGCGGGGAGCTGTTTTTT
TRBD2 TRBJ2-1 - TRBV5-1 CASSLTSGSYNEQFF TGCGCCAGCAGCTTGACTAGCGGCTCCTACAATGAGCAGTTCTTC
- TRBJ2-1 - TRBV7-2 CASEWSSYNEQFF TGTGCCAGCGAGTGGAGCTCCTACAATGAGCAGTTCTTC
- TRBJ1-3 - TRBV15 CATSTLQEETIYF TGTGCCACCAGCACCCTACAAGAGGAGACCATATATTTT
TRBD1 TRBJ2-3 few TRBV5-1 CASSQGQGASTDTQYF TGCGCCAGCAGCCAGGGACAGGGGGCTAGCACAGATACGCAGTATTTT
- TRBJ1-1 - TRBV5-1 CASSLVGRDAFF TGCGCCAGCAGCTTGGTGGGCAGAGACGCTTTCTTT
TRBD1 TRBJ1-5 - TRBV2 CASSAQGALGNQPQHF TGTGCCAGCAGTGCACAGGGGGCCCTTGGCAATCAGCCCCAGCATTTT
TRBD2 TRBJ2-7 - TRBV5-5 CASSLWGLAGSYEQYF TGTGCCAGCAGCTTGTGGGGACTAGCGGGGTCCTACGAGCAGTACTTC
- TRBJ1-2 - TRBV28 CASSSSGVYTF TGTGCCAGCAGTTCTTCCGGGGTCTACACCTTC
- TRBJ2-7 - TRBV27 CASSLLSRSEQYF TGTGCCAGCAGTTTATTGTCTAGATCCGAGCAGTACTTC
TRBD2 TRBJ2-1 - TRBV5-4 CASSLGGEGNEQFF TGTGCCAGCAGCTTGGGTGGGGAGGGGAATGAGCAGTTCTTC
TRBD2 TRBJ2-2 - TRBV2 CASRAGGITGELFF TGTGCCAGCAGGGCGGGAGGAATCACCGGGGAGCTGTTTTTT
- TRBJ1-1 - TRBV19 CASSARRAMNTEAFF TGTGCCAGTAGTGCAAGGAGGGCCATGAACACTGAAGCTTTCTTT
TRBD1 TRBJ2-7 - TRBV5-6 CASSWGTGADNEQYF TGTGCCAGCAGCTGGGGGACAGGTGCGGACAACGAGCAGTACTTC
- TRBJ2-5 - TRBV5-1 CASSLPSRETQYF TGCGCCAGCAGCTTGCCTAGCAGGGAGACCCAGTACTTC
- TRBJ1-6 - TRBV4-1 CASSQGQGILNSPLHF TGCGCCAGCAGCCAAGGGCAGGGGATCTTGAATTCACCCCTCCACTTT
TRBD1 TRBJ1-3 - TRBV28 CASSSTGVGNTIYF TGTGCCAGCAGTTCTACAGGGGTTGGAAACACCATATATTTT
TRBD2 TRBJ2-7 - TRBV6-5 CASQSGGSYEQYF TGTGCCAGCCAGAGCGGGGGCTCCTACGAGCAGTACTTC
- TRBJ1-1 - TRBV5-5 CASSLLQGLGTEAFF TGTGCCAGCAGCTTGCTCCAGGGTTTGGGCACTGAAGCTTTCTTT
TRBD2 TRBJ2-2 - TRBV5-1 CASSKSPGLAGGRELFF TGCGCCAGCAGCAAATCACCGGGACTAGCGGGAGGACGGGAGCTGTTTTTT